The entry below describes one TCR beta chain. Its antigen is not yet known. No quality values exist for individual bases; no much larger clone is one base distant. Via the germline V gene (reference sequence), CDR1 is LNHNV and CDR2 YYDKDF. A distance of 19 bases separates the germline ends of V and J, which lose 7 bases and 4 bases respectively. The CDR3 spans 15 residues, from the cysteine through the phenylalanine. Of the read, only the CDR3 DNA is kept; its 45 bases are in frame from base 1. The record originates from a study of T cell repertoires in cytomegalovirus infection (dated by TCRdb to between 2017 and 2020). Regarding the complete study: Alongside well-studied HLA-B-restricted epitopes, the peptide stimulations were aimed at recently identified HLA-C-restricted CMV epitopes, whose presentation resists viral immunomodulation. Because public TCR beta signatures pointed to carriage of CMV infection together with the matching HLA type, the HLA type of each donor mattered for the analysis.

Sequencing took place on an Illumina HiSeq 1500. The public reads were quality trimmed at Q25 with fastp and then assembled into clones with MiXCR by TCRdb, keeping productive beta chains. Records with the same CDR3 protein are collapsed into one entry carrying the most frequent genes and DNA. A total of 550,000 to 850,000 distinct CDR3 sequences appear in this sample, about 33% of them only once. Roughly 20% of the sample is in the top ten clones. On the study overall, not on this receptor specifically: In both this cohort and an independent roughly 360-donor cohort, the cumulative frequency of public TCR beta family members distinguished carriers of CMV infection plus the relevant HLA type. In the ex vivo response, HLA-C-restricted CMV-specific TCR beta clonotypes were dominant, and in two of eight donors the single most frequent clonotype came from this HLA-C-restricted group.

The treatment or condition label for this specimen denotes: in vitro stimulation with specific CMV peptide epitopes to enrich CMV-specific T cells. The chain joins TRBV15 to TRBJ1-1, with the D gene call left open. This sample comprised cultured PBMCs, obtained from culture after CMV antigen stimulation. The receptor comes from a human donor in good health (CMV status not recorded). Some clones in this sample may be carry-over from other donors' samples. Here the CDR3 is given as CATTESVGLGTEAFF. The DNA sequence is TGTGCCACCACCGAGTCGGTAGGGCTGGGCACTGAAGCTTTCTTT.